What follows are 28 T cell receptor beta chains derived from one specimen sequenced in a study of cytomegalovirus exposure and HLA in healthy donors. Data came from immunoSEQ multiplex PCR; TCRdb stores just in-frame clones and leaves some out. The repertoire holds approximately 150,000 clones, with approximately 88% as singletons. The sequenced sample was PBMCs. The receptors shown here come from a man aged 18 to 30 in good health and CMV-seropositive.

CDR3 bases: TGTGCCAGCAGCGTAGCCCCAGTCCAAGAGACCCAGTACTTC. It is translated as CASSVAPVQETQYF. The V and J genes are TRBV9 and TRBJ2-5; D is undetermined. With 0 bases removed from V and 1 base from J, the gap between germline ends came to 7 bases. The CDR3 is made up of 14 amino acids. CDR1 is SGDLS and CDR2 is YYNGEE in the germline V gene.

This chain uses TRBV2 with TRBJ1-4; D gene uncertain. This CDR3 has 14 residues. Germline V gene sequence: CDR1 SNHLY, CDR2 FYNNEI. V dropped 1 base and J dropped 4 bases, with 7 bases sitting between them. The CDR3, as DNA: TGTGCCAGCAGTGAAGAGACACTTAATGAAAAACTGTTTTTT. It specifies CASSEETLNEKLFF.

The sample holds one count of this clone. The chain employs TRBV30 and TRBJ1-1, with 9 bases aligning to TRBD1. This CDR3 is built from 13 residues. The J segment lost 4 bases and the V segment lost 0 bases, leaving 0 bases of the junction unmatched. Looked up from germline, CDR1 is GTSNPN and CDR2 is SVGIG (reference sequence). CDR3 DNA sequence: TGTGCCTGGAGTGTGGGACAGGGCACTGAAGCTTTCTTT. It specifies CAWSVGQGTEAFF.

The V and J genes are TRBV28 and TRBJ2-1, with D possibly matching TRBD2 (7 bases). V shed 7 bases and J shed 12 bases, with 19 bases lying between them. Germline-derived CDR1 and CDR2 are MDHEN and SYDVKM. The CDR3 has 13 residues. The CDR3 DNA sequence: TGTGCCAGCATCGAAATGAAGGGGGGGGTGCAGTTCTTC. Its protein is CASIEMKGGVQFF.

CDR3 amino acids: CASSESSGELFF. CDR3 coding DNA: TGCGCCAGCAGTGAGTCGTCGGGGGAGCTGTTTTTT. The chain links TRBV10-2 to TRBJ2-2, with D hard to call. Germline V gene sequence: CDR1 WSHSY, CDR2 SAAADI. The CDR3 length is 12 residues. V lost 0 bases to trimming and J lost 8 bases, with 4 bases between them.

The V and J genes are TRBV5-6 and TRBJ1-1; perhaps TRBD1 as D (5 bases). The ends were cut back, 0 bases at V and 5 bases at J, with 17 bases in the middle. The CDR3 has 16 amino acids. Germline CDR1 SGHDT, CDR2 YYEEEE. Here the CDR3 reads CASSLDFGQRGTEAFF. CDR3 nucleotide sequence: TGTGCCAGCAGCTTGGATTTTGGGCAAAGGGGAACTGAAGCTTTCTTT.

The chain uses TRBV25-1 and TRBJ1-4, with D tentatively TRBD1 (6 bases). The CDR3 is 14 amino acids. The germline V gene has CDR1 MGHDK and CDR2 SYGVNS. V lost 3 bases to trimming and J lost 7 bases, with 12 bases between them. CDR3 amino acids: CASSESRGSEKLFF. CDR3 nucleotide sequence: TGTGCCAGCAGTGAGAGCAGGGGAAGTGAAAAACTGTTTTTT.

The V and J genes are TRBV4-1 and TRBJ2-2; 11 nucleotides agree with TRBD2. J gave up 6 bases and V 0 bases, and 3 bases lay outside the gene matches. CDR1 is MGHRA and CDR2 is YSYEKL in the germline V gene. This CDR3 is built from 16 residues. DNA of the CDR3: TGCGCCAGCAGCCAAGATTTGGGACTAGCGGCCGGGGAGCTGTTTTTT. Encoded protein: CASSQDLGLAAGELFF.

This clone appeared once. The chain combines TRBV2 with TRBJ2-5, with TRBD2 matching over 8 bases. Trimming cost V 7 bases and J 4 bases; bases outside gene matches: 5. This CDR3 contains 13 residues. Germline assignment: CDR1 SNHLY and CDR2 FYNNEI. CDR3 sequence: CASIGAGGETQYF. The CDR3 DNA sequence: TGTGCCAGCATCGGGGCGGGAGGAGAGACCCAGTACTTC.

The rearrangement links TRBV11-1 to TRBJ1-1; 9 bases are shared with TRBD1. CDR3 length equals 16 residues. V lost 0 bases, J lost 5 bases, and 7 bases stayed unmatched. Germline-derived CDR1 and CDR2 are SGHAT and FQDESV (reference sequence). This CDR3 is CASSLARGQGNTEAFF. The CDR3 DNA reads TGTGCCAGCAGCTTAGCTCGAGGACAGGGGAATACTGAAGCTTTCTTT.

This chain uses TRBV28 with TRBJ1-2; D unclear. The CDR3 length is 11 residues. Germline V gene sequence: CDR1 MDHEN, CDR2 SYDVKM. Trimming took 6 bases from V and 2 from J, leaving 4 bases between them. The CDR3 DNA is TGTGCCAGCAGACTGAACTATGGCTACACCTTC. Its translation is CASRLNYGYTF.

The rearrangement joins TRBV7-9 to TRBJ2-2, with D perhaps TRBD1 (6 bases). CDR3 length equals 15 residues. CDR1 and CDR2 from the germline V gene are SEHNR and FQNEAQ (reference sequence). Trimming took 5 bases from V and 4 from J, leaving 14 bases between them. The CDR3 DNA follows: TGTGCCAGCAGCCCAAGGACAGCCCTCACCGGGGAGCTGTTTTTT. As protein: CASSPRTALTGELFF.

This clone was recorded only once. CDR3 in DNA: TGTGCCAGCAGTTACAGGGGAGGGCCCCTTAATGAAAAACTGTTTTTT. Translated: CASSYRGGPLNEKLFF. The V gene is TRBV6-5, the J gene TRBJ1-4; D possibly corresponds to TRBD1 (5 bases). The CDR3 has 16 amino acids. V was trimmed by 2 bases and J by 4 bases, leaving 14 bases between them. Germline V gives CDR1 MNHEY, CDR2 SVGAGI.

The chain uses TRBV6-1 and TRBJ1-2; TRBD1 matches at 9 bases. J lost 3 bases, V lost 7 bases, and 9 bases had no gene match. The germline CDR1 and CDR2 sequences are MNHNS and SASEGT. CDR3 length: 15 amino acids. Written as DNA, the CDR3 is TGTGCCAGCACCGTTCCGGGACAGGGACACTATGGCTACACCTTC. The encoded protein is CASTVPGQGHYGYTF.

The CDR3 region is CASTPRFKGPLYTEAFF. In DNA form, the CDR3 reads TGCGCCAGCACCCCCAGGTTTAAGGGGCCTTTATACACTGAAGCTTTCTTT. The J gene is TRBJ1-1, the V gene TRBV5-1; D is possibly TRBD1 (5 bases). Germline CDR1 SGHRS, CDR2 YFSETQ. The CDR3 has 17 amino acids. Trimming pared 6 bases from V and 3 bases from J, leaving 24 bases between.

The rearrangement uses TRBV30 and TRBJ1-3, with D possibly being TRBD1 (5 bases). The V gene lost 2 bases and the J gene lost 4 bases, with 12 bases spanning the gap. CDR3 size: 14 residues. Germline lookup yields CDR1 GTSNPN and CDR2 SVGIG (reference sequence). CDR3 DNA: TGTGCCTGGAGTCAAGCATCAGGGGGAAACACCATATATTTT. Amino acid sequence: CAWSQASGGNTIYF.

This clone was found once. The chain links TRBV29-1 to TRBJ2-3, with 12 positions matching TRBD2. The V gene's germline CDR1 is SQVTM and CDR2 ANQGSEA. The CDR3 is 18 amino acids. After removal of 1 base from V and 3 bases from J, the junction contained 11 bases not matched to a gene. CDR3 in amino acids: CSVEADWLAGGLTDTQYF. The CDR3, as DNA: TGCAGCGTTGAAGCGGACTGGCTAGCGGGAGGGTTGACAGATACGCAGTATTTT.

This chain links TRBV28 with TRBJ1-5; D gene unclear. CDR3 length equals 14 residues. Germline CDR1 MDHEN, CDR2 SYDVKM. Trimming removed 7 bases at V and 5 bases at J, with 15 bases between. The CDR3 region has the DNA TGTGCCAGCACCTTTCACTCCGATCATCAGCCCCAGCATTTT. This encodes CASTFHSDHQPQHF. Full variable domain (rest looked up from reference TRBV28 and TRBJ1-5): DVKVTQSSRYLVKRTGEKVFLECVQDMDHENMFWYRQDPGLGLRLIYFSYDVKMKEKGDIPEGYSVSREKKERFSLILESASTNQTSMYLCASTFHSDHQPQHFGDGTRLSIL.

V is TRBV7-9 and J is TRBJ2-7; D possibly corresponds to TRBD2 (5 bases). The CDR3 sequence is 13 residues long. Germline lookup yields CDR1 SEHNR and CDR2 FQNEAQ (reference sequence). Trimming shortened V by 5 bases and J by 2 bases, and 10 bases separated the two germline ends. The CDR3 loop reads CASSPYGAYEQYF. DNA for the CDR3: TGTGCCAGCAGCCCCTACGGGGCCTACGAGCAGTACTTC.

V and J are TRBV5-1 and TRBJ2-7, with TRBD2 matching 7 bases. The V segment lost 4 bases and the J segment 7 bases; nucleotides outside the gene matches: 11. There are 14 residues in the CDR3. Germline CDR1 is SGHRS and CDR2 is YFSETQ. CDR3 sequence reads: CASSLNLGGNEQYF. The DNA for the CDR3 is TGCGCCAGCAGCCTTAACCTCGGGGGGAATGAGCAGTACTTC.

The chain uses TRBV5-1 and TRBJ2-5, with D unclear. The CDR3 sequence is 13 residues long. Germline loops: CDR1 SGHRS, CDR2 YFSETQ. Trimming left V 4 bases short and J 5 bases short, with 12 bases between. This CDR3 is CASSLARLETQYF. In DNA, the CDR3 is TGCGCCAGCAGCCTTGCCAGGTTGGAGACCCAGTACTTC.

The CDR3 protein is CASSIPGPIPNTGELFF. In nucleotides, the CDR3 is TGTGCCAGTAGTATACCGGGTCCAATCCCCAACACCGGGGAGCTGTTTTTT. The J gene is TRBJ2-2, the V gene TRBV19; D not certain. Germline assignment: CDR1 LNHDA and CDR2 SQIVND (reference sequence). The CDR3 has 17 amino acids. Trimming took 2 bases from V and 2 from J, leaving 15 bases between them.

The chain is built from TRBV6-5 and TRBJ2-2; 11 bases line up with TRBD1. The CDR3 runs to 15 residues. CDR1 is MNHEY and CDR2 is SVGAGI in the germline V gene. The V and J ends lost 8 bases and 5 bases, in that order; junction bases with no gene match: 7. DNA of the CDR3: TGTGCCAGCGGTTCCGGGACAGGGGGGACCGGGGAGCTGTTTTTT. It encodes CASGSGTGGTGELFF.

This rearrangement joins TRBV27 to TRBJ1-2; D is uncertain. Germline V gene data show CDR1 as MNHEY and CDR2 as SMNVEV (reference sequence). This CDR3 comprises 18 residues. With 5 bases removed from V and 3 bases from J, the gap between germline ends came to 25 bases. CDR3 residues: CASSPQAPLIVPDYGYTF. The DNA of the CDR3 is TGTGCCAGCAGTCCCCAAGCCCCCTTAATAGTCCCTGACTATGGCTACACCTTC.

This chain uses TRBV19 with TRBJ1-5; 9 bases line up with TRBD1. CDR1 is LNHDA, CDR2 SQIVND, per germline (reference sequence). J was trimmed by 4 bases and V by 5 bases; bases with no gene match: 9. This CDR3 is 16 amino acids long. In DNA form, the CDR3 reads TGTGCCAGTAGTCCATGGGCCGGGACAGGGAATCAGCCCCAGCATTTT. Its translation is CASSPWAGTGNQPQHF.

The rearrangement joins TRBV30 to TRBJ2-1, with 7 bases fitting TRBD2. There are 13 residues in the CDR3. The ends lost 3 bases at V and 7 bases at J; junction bases unmatched: 6. Germline V CDR1 and CDR2: GTSNPN, SVGIG (reference sequence). The CDR3 here is CAWRGGGLNEQFF. In DNA form, the CDR3 reads TGTGCCTGGAGGGGGGGAGGGTTGAATGAGCAGTTCTTC.

The genes are TRBV15 and TRBJ1-5; D is ambiguous. This CDR3 has 16 residues. Trimming removed 0 bases from V and 5 bases from J, with 14 bases in between. Germline-derived CDR1 and CDR2 are LNHNV and YYDKDF (reference sequence). The chain's CDR3 is CATSRDRLGEHQPQHF. DNA for the CDR3: TGTGCCACCAGCAGAGATCGTCTGGGAGAGCATCAGCCCCAGCATTTT.

This chain connects TRBV6-1 to TRBJ2-5; TRBD1 agrees at 8 bases. Germline CDR1 MNHNS, CDR2 SASEGT. The V segment lost 4 bases and the J segment 5 bases; nucleotides outside the gene matches: 9. The CDR3 covers 15 residues. CDR3: CASSARQGRTETQYF. CDR3 bases: TGTGCCAGCAGTGCTCGACAGGGGCGGACGGAGACCCAGTACTTC.